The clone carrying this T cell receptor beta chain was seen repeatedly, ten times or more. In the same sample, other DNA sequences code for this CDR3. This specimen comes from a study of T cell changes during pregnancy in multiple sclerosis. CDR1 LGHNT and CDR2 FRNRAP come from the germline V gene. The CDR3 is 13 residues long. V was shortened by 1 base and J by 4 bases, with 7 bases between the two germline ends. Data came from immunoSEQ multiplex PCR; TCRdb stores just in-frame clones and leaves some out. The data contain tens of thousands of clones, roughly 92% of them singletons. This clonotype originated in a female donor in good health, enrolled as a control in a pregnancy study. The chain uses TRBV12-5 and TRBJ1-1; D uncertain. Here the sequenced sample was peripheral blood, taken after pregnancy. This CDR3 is CASGLGGGTEAFF. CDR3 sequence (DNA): TGTGCTAGTGGTTTGGGAGGAGGCACTGAAGCTTTCTTT.